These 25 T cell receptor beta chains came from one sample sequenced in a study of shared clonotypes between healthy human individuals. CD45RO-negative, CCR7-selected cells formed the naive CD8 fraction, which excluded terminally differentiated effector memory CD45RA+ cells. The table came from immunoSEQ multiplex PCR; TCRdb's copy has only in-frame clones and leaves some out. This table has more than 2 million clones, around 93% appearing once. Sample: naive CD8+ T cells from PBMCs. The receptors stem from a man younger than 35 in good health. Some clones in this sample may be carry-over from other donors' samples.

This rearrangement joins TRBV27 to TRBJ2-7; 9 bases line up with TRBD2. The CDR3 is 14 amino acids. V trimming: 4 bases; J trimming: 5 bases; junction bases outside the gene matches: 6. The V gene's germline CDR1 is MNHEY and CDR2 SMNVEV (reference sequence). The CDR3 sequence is CASSYSGSVNEQYF. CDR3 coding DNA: TGTGCCAGCAGTTATAGCGGGAGTGTGAACGAGCAGTACTTC.

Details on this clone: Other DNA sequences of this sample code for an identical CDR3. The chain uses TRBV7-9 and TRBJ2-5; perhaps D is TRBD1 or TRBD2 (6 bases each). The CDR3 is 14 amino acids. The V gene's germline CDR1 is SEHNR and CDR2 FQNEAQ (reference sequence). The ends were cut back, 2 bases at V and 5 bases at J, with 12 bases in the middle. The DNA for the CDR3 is TGTGCCAGCAGCTTAAGGGGGGCGCGGGAGACCCAGTACTTC. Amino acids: CASSLRGARETQYF.

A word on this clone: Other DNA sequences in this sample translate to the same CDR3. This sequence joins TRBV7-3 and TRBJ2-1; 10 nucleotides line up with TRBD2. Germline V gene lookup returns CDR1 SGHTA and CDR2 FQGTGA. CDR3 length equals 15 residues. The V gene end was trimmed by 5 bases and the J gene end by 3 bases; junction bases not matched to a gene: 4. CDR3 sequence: CASSPLAGDYNEQFF. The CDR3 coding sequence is TGTGCCAGCAGCCCCCTAGCGGGAGACTACAATGAGCAGTTCTTC. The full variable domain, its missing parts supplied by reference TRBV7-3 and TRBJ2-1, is GAGVSQTPSNKVTEKGKYVELRCDPISGHTALYWYRQSLGQGPEFLIYFQGTGAADDSGLPNDRFFAVRPEGSVSTLKIQRTERGDSAVYLCASSPLAGDYNEQFFGPGTRLTVL.

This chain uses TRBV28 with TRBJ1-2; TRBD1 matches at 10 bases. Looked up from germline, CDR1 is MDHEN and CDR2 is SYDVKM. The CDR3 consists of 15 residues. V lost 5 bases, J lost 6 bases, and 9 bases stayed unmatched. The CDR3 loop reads CASSLFVGTGDGYTF. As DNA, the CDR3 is TGTGCCAGCAGTCTGTTCGTGGGGACAGGGGATGGCTACACCTTC.

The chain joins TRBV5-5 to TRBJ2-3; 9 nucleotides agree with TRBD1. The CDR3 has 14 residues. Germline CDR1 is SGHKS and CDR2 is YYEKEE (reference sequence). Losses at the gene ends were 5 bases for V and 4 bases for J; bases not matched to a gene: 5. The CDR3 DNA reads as TGTGCCAGCAGACCGGACAGGGGCGCAGATACGCAGTATTTT. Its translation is CASRPDRGADTQYF.

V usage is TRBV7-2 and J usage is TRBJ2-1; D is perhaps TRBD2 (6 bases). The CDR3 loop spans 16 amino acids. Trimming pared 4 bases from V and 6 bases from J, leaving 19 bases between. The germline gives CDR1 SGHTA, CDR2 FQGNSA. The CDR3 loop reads CASSWGVRERFNEQFF. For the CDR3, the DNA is TGTGCCAGCAGCTGGGGGGTGAGGGAACGATTCAATGAGCAGTTCTTC.

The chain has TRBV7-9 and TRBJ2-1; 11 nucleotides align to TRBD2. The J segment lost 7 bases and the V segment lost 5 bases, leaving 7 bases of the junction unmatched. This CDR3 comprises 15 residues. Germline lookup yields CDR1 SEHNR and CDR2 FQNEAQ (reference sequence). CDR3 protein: CASSLLAGGPNEQFF. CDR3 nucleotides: TGTGCCAGCAGCCTCTTAGCGGGAGGGCCGAATGAGCAGTTCTTC.

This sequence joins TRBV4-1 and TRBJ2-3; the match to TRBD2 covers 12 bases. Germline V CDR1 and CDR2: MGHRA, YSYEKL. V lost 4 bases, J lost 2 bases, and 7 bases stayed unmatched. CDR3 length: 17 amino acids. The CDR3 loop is CASSLSSGRADTDTQYF. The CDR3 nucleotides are TGCGCCAGCAGCCTTTCTAGCGGGAGGGCCGACACAGATACGCAGTATTTT.

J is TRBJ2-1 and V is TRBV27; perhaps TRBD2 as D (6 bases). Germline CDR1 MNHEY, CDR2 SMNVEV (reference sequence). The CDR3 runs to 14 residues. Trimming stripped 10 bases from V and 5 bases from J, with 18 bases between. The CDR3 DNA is TGTGCCACCAAAAGGATGGTAGCGGACAATGAGCAGTTCTTC. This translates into CATKRMVADNEQFF.

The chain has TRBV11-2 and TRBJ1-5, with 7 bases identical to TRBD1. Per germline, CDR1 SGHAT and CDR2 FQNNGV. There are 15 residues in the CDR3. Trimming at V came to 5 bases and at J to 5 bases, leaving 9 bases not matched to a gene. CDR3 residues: CASSPRQGGDQPQHF. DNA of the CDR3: TGTGCCAGCAGCCCAAGACAGGGAGGCGATCAGCCCCAGCATTTT.

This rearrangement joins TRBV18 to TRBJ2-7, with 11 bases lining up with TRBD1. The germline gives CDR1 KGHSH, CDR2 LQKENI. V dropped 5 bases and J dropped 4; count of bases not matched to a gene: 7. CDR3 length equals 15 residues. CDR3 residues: CASSSTGTGGYEQYF. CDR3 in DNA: TGTGCCAGCTCATCCACCGGGACAGGGGGTTACGAGCAGTACTTC.

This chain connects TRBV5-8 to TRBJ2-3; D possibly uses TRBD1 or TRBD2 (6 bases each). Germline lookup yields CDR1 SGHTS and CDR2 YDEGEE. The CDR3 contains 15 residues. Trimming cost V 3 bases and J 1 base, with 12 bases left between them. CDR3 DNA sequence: TGTGCCAGCAGCTCACAGGGAGGCGGCACAGATACGCAGTATTTT. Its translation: CASSSQGGGTDTQYF.

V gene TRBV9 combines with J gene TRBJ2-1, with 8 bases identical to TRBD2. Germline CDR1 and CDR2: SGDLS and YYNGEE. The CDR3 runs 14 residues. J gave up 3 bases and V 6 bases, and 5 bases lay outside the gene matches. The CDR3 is CASNTGTSYNEQFF. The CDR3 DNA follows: TGTGCCAGCAATACCGGGACTAGCTACAATGAGCAGTTCTTC. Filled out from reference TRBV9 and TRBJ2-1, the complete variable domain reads DSGVTQTPKHLITATGQRVTLRCSPRSGDLSVYWYQQSLDQGLQFLIQYYNGEERAKGNILERFSAQQFPDLHSELNLSSLELGDSALYFCASNTGTSYNEQFFGPGTRLTVL.

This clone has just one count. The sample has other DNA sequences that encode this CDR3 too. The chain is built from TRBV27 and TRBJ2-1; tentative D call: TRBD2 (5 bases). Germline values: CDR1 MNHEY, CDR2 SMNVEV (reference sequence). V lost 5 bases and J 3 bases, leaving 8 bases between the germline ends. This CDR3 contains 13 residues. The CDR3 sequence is CASSPGIYNEQFF. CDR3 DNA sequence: TGTGCCAGCAGTCCGGGGATCTACAATGAGCAGTTCTTC.

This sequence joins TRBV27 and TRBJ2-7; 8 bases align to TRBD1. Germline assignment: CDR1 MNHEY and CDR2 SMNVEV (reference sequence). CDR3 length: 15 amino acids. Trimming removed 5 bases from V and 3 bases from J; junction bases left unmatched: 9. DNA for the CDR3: TGTGCCAGCAGTCCCCGGACAGGGCCCTACTACGAGCAGTACTTC. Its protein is CASSPRTGPYYEQYF.

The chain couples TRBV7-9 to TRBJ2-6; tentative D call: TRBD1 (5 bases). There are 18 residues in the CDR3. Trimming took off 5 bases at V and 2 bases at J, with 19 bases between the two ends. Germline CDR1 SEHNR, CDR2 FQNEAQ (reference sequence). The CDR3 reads CASSPSGQFDPGANVLTF. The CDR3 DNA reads TGTGCCAGCAGCCCGTCAGGGCAGTTTGATCCTGGGGCCAACGTCCTGACTTTC.

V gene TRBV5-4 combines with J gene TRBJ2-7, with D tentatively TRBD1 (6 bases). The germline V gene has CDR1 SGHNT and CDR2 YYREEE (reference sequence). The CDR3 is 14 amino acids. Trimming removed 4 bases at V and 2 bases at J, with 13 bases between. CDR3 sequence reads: CASSDLDSTYEQYF. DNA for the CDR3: TGTGCCAGCAGCGATCTGGACAGTACCTACGAGCAGTACTTC.

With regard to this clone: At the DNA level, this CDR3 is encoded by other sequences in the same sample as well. The CDR3 spells CASSFGQGLDTQYF. CDR3 nucleotide sequence: TGTGCCAGCAGTTTCGGACAGGGCTTAGATACGCAGTATTTT. The chain has TRBV28 and TRBJ2-3; TRBD1 matches 8 bases. Losses at the gene ends were 3 bases for V and 5 bases for J; bases not matched to a gene: 4. Germline assignment: CDR1 MDHEN and CDR2 SYDVKM. The CDR3 runs 14 residues.

CDR3 in DNA: TGCAGCGCTTGGGCCGGGGCCCCGACTGGAAACACCATATATTTT. It codes for CSAWAGAPTGNTIYF. The chain recombines TRBV29-1 with TRBJ1-3, with a weak D call TRBD1 (5 bases). V was shortened by 7 bases and J by 2 bases, with 18 bases between the two germline ends. Germline-derived CDR1 and CDR2 are SQVTM and ANQGSEA. The CDR3 is made up of 15 amino acids.

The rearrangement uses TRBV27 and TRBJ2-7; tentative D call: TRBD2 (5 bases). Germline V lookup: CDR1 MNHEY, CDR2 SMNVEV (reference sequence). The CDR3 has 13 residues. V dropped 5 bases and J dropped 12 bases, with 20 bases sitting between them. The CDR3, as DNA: TGTGCCAGCAGTGCCCTTACGGACTCAACCCTGTACTTC. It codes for CASSALTDSTLYF.

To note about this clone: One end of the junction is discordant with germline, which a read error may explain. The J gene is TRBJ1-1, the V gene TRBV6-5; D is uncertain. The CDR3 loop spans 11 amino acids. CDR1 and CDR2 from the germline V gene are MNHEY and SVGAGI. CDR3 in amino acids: CASSSDTEAFF. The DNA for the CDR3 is TGTGCCAGCAGTAGCGACACCGAAGCTTTCTTT.

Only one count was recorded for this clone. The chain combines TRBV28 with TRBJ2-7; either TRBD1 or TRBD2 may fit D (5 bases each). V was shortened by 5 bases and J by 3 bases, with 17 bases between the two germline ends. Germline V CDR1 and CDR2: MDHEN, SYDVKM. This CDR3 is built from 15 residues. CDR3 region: CASSLMDWGNYEQYF. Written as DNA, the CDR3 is TGTGCCAGCAGTCTCATGGATTGGGGGAACTACGAGCAGTACTTC.

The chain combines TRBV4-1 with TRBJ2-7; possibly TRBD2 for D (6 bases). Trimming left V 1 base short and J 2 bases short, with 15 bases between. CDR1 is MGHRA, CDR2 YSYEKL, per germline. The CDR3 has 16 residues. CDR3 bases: TGCGCCAGCAGCCAAGTCCCTCGCGGGGAAACCTACGAGCAGTACTTC. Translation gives CASSQVPRGETYEQYF.

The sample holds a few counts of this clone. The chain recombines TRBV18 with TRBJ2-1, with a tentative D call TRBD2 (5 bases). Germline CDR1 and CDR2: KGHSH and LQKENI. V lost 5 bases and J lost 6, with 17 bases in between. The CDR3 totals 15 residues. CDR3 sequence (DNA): TGTGCCAGCTCAGCCCCCGTGCGGGCTATCAATGAGCAGTTCTTC. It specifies CASSAPVRAINEQFF.

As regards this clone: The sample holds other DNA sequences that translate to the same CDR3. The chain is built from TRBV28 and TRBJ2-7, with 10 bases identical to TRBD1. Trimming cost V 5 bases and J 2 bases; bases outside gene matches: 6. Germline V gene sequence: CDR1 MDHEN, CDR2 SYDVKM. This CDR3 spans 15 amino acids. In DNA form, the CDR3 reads TGTGCCAGCAGTCTCGGGACAGGGGCCCCCTACGAGCAGTACTTC. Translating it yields CASSLGTGAPYEQYF.